One sample yielded the 25 T cell receptor beta chains listed below, sequenced in a study of CD8+ T cells in alopecia areata. Following RNA extraction, reverse transcription yielded cDNA that acted as the sequencing template. TCRdb keeps only in-frame clones here, not all; method: immunoSEQ multiplex PCR. The repertoire holds just over 150,000 clones, about three fifths seen once, with approximately 0.91% in the top ten. Treatment here: oral pan-JAK inhibitor, 5-10 mg twice daily. The starting material was CD4+ T cells sorted from blood, obtained at week 4, from a patient treated with tofacitinib. All receptors come from a human donor with alopecia areata.

This chain connects TRBV29-1 to TRBJ2-6; D is tentatively TRBD1 or TRBD2 (5 bases each). The ends were cut back, 6 bases at V and 1 base at J, with 22 bases in the middle. The CDR3 totals 18 residues. Germline V gene sequence: CDR1 SQVTM, CDR2 ANQGSEA. The CDR3 DNA reads TGCAGCGTCCCAAAGGGGAGAGGGCTGGAGTCTGGGGCCAACGTCCTGACTTTC. This gives the protein CSVPKGRGLESGANVLTF.

The chain uses TRBV25-1 and TRBJ1-5; perhaps TRBD1 as D (5 bases). Between the trimmed V and J ends, which lost 0 bases and 9 bases, there was a span of 12 bases. Germline CDR1 MGHDK, CDR2 SYGVNS. This CDR3 has 14 residues. Here the CDR3 reads CASSEYGGTGPQHF. CDR3 sequence (DNA): TGTGCCAGCAGTGAATACGGGGGGACGGGGCCCCAGCATTTT.

DNA for the CDR3: TGTGCCACCAGCAGAGTGTACGGTCAGGGGAGCTATGGCTACACCTTC. Protein product: CATSRVYGQGSYGYTF. J is TRBJ1-2 and V is TRBV15, with a tentative D call TRBD1 (6 bases). The germline CDR1 and CDR2 sequences are LNHNV and YYDKDF (reference sequence). The CDR3 consists of 16 residues. The germline V and J ends were trimmed by 1 base and 4 bases, with 16 bases remaining between them.

The gene calls are TRBV25-1 and TRBJ2-1; D possibly matches TRBD1 or TRBD2 (5 bases each). The CDR3 is made up of 16 amino acids. Germline V lookup: CDR1 MGHDK, CDR2 SYGVNS. Trimming took 2 bases from V and 0 from J, leaving 11 bases between them. DNA of the CDR3: TGTGCCAGCAGTGAACCCCGTGGGGGCTCCTACAATGAGCAGTTCTTC. Protein sequence: CASSEPRGGSYNEQFF.

This chain uses TRBV5-6 with TRBJ1-1; D is unresolved. CDR3 size: 15 residues. Trimming removed 1 base at V and 5 bases at J, with 15 bases between. Germline CDR1 is SGHDT and CDR2 is YYEEEE. This chain's CDR3 is CASSLIDTLRTEAFF. Written as DNA, the CDR3 is TGTGCCAGCAGCTTGATCGACACCCTCCGGACTGAAGCTTTCTTT.

This clone has just a few counts. This chain joins TRBV25-1 and TRBJ2-5; D may be TRBD2 (6 bases). Per germline, CDR1 MGHDK and CDR2 SYGVNS. The CDR3 is 13 residues long. Trimming took off 6 bases at V and 2 bases at J, with 10 bases between the two ends. CDR3 sequence reads: CASRRDLQETQYF. The CDR3 bases are TGTGCCAGCAGACGGGACTTGCAAGAGACCCAGTACTTC.

The rearrangement joins TRBV25-1 to TRBJ1-1, with D possibly matching TRBD1 (5 bases). The CDR3 length is 14 residues. Looked up from germline, CDR1 is MGHDK and CDR2 is SYGVNS. Trimming shortened V by 2 bases and J by 5 bases, and 12 bases separated the two germline ends. The CDR3 spells CASSEGGPGTEAFF. CDR3 DNA sequence: TGTGCCAGCAGTGAAGGGGGACCAGGAACTGAAGCTTTCTTT.

This clone has more than one count but fewer than ten. The rearrangement uses TRBV19 and TRBJ1-1; no definite D call. This CDR3 spans 11 amino acids. CDR1 is LNHDA and CDR2 is SQIVND in the germline V gene (reference sequence). Trimming removed 3 bases at V and 6 bases at J, with 5 bases between. The CDR3 DNA sequence: TGTGCCAGTAGTATGCTTTCTGAAGCTTTCTTT. Amino acid sequence: CASSMLSEAFF.

This clone was seen a few times. The genes are TRBV7-8 and TRBJ2-1; D not resolved. Germline CDR1 reads SGHVS; CDR2 reads FQNEAQ. CDR3 length: 15 residues. Trimming removed 3 bases at V and 6 bases at J, with 15 bases between. The CDR3 loop is CASSFKRDTFNEQFF. In nucleotides, the CDR3 is TGTGCCAGCAGCTTCAAGCGCGACACGTTCAATGAGCAGTTCTTC.

The chain couples TRBV7-9 to TRBJ1-1; D remains unclear. CDR1 SEHNR and CDR2 FQNEAQ come from the germline V gene (reference sequence). There are 16 residues in the CDR3. The V end lost 1 base, the J end lost 3 bases, and 15 bases lay between the germline ends. This CDR3 reads CASSLGIGGLDTEAFF. The CDR3 nucleotides read TGTGCCAGCAGCTTAGGCATCGGCGGACTGGACACTGAAGCTTTCTTT.

The chain joins TRBV30 to TRBJ2-3; 8 bases agree with TRBD2. Unmatched junction bases numbered 4, after V lost 2 bases and J lost 0 bases. From germline, CDR1 is GTSNPN and CDR2 SVGIG (reference sequence). The CDR3 spans 15 residues. The CDR3 DNA follows: TGTGCCTGGAGTTCTGGCGGGGGGAGCACAGATACGCAGTATTTT. Amino acid sequence: CAWSSGGGSTDTQYF.

This clone was seen only once. The identical CDR3 is also encoded by other nucleotide sequences in the sample. CDR3 amino acids: CSVVEGPADTQYF. The CDR3 DNA is TGCAGCGTTGTGGAAGGGCCCGCAGATACGCAGTATTTT. The V gene is TRBV29-1, the J gene TRBJ2-3; no reliable D call. The CDR3 covers 13 residues. Germline CDR1 is SQVTM and CDR2 is ANQGSEA. Between the trimmed V and J ends, which lost 4 bases and 4 bases, there was a span of 12 bases.

The V call is TRBV6-1, the J call TRBJ1-2, with 7 bases aligning to TRBD1. Germline values: CDR1 MNHNS, CDR2 SASEGT. The CDR3 loop spans 13 amino acids. V was pared by 6 bases and J by 4 bases, with 5 bases of the junction left unmatched. CDR3 loop: CASSVDRTYGYTF. The CDR3 DNA reads TGTGCCAGCAGCGTGGACAGGACCTATGGCTACACCTTC.

This chain joins TRBV30 and TRBJ1-6; D not certain. The V and J ends lost 1 base and 0 bases respectively, with 10 bases between them. In germline, CDR1 is GTSNPN, CDR2 SVGIG (reference sequence). This CDR3 has 16 residues. CDR3 protein: CAWSEAESSYNSPLHF. CDR3 sequence (DNA): TGTGCCTGGAGTGAGGCAGAAAGCTCCTATAATTCACCCCTCCACTTT.

The genes are TRBV5-1 and TRBJ1-6; TRBD1 is a possible D gene (5 bases). Trimming stripped 4 bases from V and 6 bases from J, with 8 bases between. Germline CDR1 and CDR2: SGHRS and YFSETQ. This CDR3 is built from 13 residues. CDR3 bases: TGCGCCAGCAGCGCGGACATTAATTCACCCCTCCACTTT. Translation: CASSADINSPLHF.

This clone was observed a handful of times. The J gene is TRBJ2-3, the V gene TRBV5-1; no reliable D call. Germline V CDR1 and CDR2: SGHRS, YFSETQ. The CDR3 consists of 14 residues. Between the trimmed V and J ends, which lost 0 bases and 2 bases, there was a span of 7 bases. The CDR3 spells CASSLDPVTDTQYF. DNA for the CDR3: TGCGCCAGCAGCTTGGACCCCGTCACAGATACGCAGTATTTT.

V and J are TRBV4-1 and TRBJ2-4; perhaps TRBD1 as D (5 bases). CDR1 is MGHRA, CDR2 YSYEKL, per germline. This CDR3 spans 16 amino acids. Trimming pared 1 base from V and 0 bases from J, leaving 10 bases between. CDR3 region: CASSQAQGLAKNIQYF. DNA of the CDR3: TGCGCCAGCAGCCAAGCTCAGGGTTTAGCCAAAAACATTCAGTACTTC.

This clone was seen ten or more times. The V gene is TRBV9, the J gene TRBJ2-1; no definite D call. Germline values: CDR1 SGDLS, CDR2 YYNGEE. This CDR3 has 14 amino acids. Trimming removed 0 bases at V and 6 bases at J, with 10 bases between. The CDR3 nucleotides are TGTGCCAGCAGCGTAGGAGGAGAGATCAATGAGCAGTTCTTC. As protein: CASSVGGEINEQFF.

With respect to this clone: The junction and the germline gene differ at one end; a read error may be behind it. The chain employs TRBV29-1 and TRBJ1-1, with D tentatively TRBD1 (5 bases). Germline V lookup: CDR1 SQVTM, CDR2 ANQGSEA. The CDR3 extends over 10 amino acids. This CDR3 is CRGDNTEAFF. In nucleotides, the CDR3 is TGTAGAGGGGATAACACTGAAGCTTTCTTT.

The V gene is TRBV5-6, the J gene TRBJ1-2; D is unclear. Trimming pared 4 bases from V and 2 bases from J, leaving 15 bases between. Germline V lookup: CDR1 SGHDT, CDR2 YYEEEE. The CDR3 length is 15 residues. CDR3 sequence reads: CASSPEPHSNYGYTF. In DNA, the CDR3 is TGTGCCAGCAGCCCGGAGCCACATTCGAACTATGGCTACACCTTC.

The rearrangement links TRBV5-6 to TRBJ1-2; tentatively, D is TRBD1 (6 bases). Trimming removed 1 base from V and 13 bases from J, with 14 bases in between. Looked up from germline, CDR1 is SGHDT and CDR2 is YYEEEE. There are 12 residues in the CDR3. The CDR3 DNA reads TGTGCCAGCAGCTTGCAGAGCAGGGGAAGCACCTTC. Translated, it gives CASSLQSRGSTF.

This sequence joins TRBV5-6 and TRBJ2-5; a possible D gene is TRBD1 (6 bases). V lost 2 bases, J lost 5 bases, and 10 bases lay in between. Looked up from germline, CDR1 is SGHDT and CDR2 is YYEEEE. CDR3 length equals 13 residues. This CDR3 is CASSLGQSETQYF. CDR3 coding DNA: TGTGCCAGCAGCTTAGGACAGTCCGAGACCCAGTACTTC.

The chain couples TRBV7-2 to TRBJ2-3; maybe TRBD2 (6 bases). The CDR3 sequence is 15 residues long. V lost 5 bases and J 2 bases, leaving 14 bases between the germline ends. Germline CDR1 and CDR2: SGHTA and FQGNSA. The CDR3 loop is CASSARRDFTDTQYF. For the CDR3, the DNA is TGTGCCAGCAGCGCCCGACGGGACTTCACAGATACGCAGTATTTT. Filled out from reference TRBV7-2 and TRBJ2-3, the complete variable domain reads GAGVSQSPSNKVTEKGKDVELRCDPISGHTALYWYRQSLGQGLEFLIYFQGNSAPDKSGLPSDRFSAERTGGSVSTLTIQRTQQEDSAVYLCASSARRDFTDTQYFGPGTRLTVL.

A single count supports this clone. V usage is TRBV5-1 and J usage is TRBJ2-5; a weak D match, TRBD2 (5 bases). CDR1 and CDR2 (germline): SGHRS, YFSETQ. The CDR3 contains 14 residues. With 0 bases removed from V and 5 bases from J, the gap between germline ends came to 11 bases. The CDR3 is CASSLGFTGETQYF. The CDR3 region has the DNA TGCGCCAGCAGCTTGGGGTTTACGGGGGAGACCCAGTACTTC.

The V and J genes are TRBV5-6 and TRBJ2-7; TRBD1 aligns across 9 bases. V lost 0 bases, J lost 4 bases, and 8 bases stayed unmatched. This CDR3 is 16 amino acids long. The germline CDR1 and CDR2 sequences are SGHDT and YYEEEE. CDR3 region: CASSLELGQGSYEQYF. As DNA, the CDR3 is TGTGCCAGCAGCTTGGAGTTGGGACAGGGATCTTACGAGCAGTACTTC.